The sequence of this TCR beta chain was determined in a study of tumor and adjacent non-tumor tissue in lung cancer. Whole-study context: Stage I to III disease affected roughly 10 men and roughly 5 women aged about 30 to 85.

V dropped 2 bases and J dropped 9; count of bases not matched to a gene: 10. Germline V gene sequence: CDR1 DFQATT, CDR2 SNEGSKA (reference sequence). The CDR3 contains 15 residues. The template was RNA from unsorted bulk tissue. TCRbeta libraries were built with three rounds of nested PCR, modified from ARM-PCR. TCRdb independently ran MiXCR on the multiplex PCR reads; one entry per CDR3 protein. In the table there are 200,000 to 250,000 distinct CDR3 sequences, 70% to 75% of which are singletons. The sequenced sample consisted of lung tumor tissue. The TCR comes from a man aged 60 to 75 with non-small cell lung cancer. This chain connects TRBV20-1 to TRBJ2-1; 10 bases fit TRBD2. The CDR3 sequence is CSARHWGTSAGEQFF. The CDR3 nucleotides read TGCAGTGCTAGACACTGGGGGACTAGCGCGGGTGAGCAGTTCTTC.